This T cell receptor (beta chain) was sequenced during a study of regulatory T cells in long-lasting Graves disease. CDR3 size: 17 residues. V was pared by 5 bases and J by 0 bases, with 17 bases between. Germline V gives CDR1 DFQATT, CDR2 SNEGSKA (reference sequence). Study-wide results and caveats: Persistent Graves' patients showed reduced TCR diversity versus newly diagnosed patients.

Arm-PCR of CDR3 regions with iRepertoire HTBI primers generated TCR beta libraries. TCRdb reanalysed the multiplex PCR reads using MiXCR and keeps one entry per CDR3 protein. The sample shows 400,000 to 500,000 distinct CDR3 sequences, about 20% of them seen only once. This clonotype was picked up a small number of times. The antigen remains unidentified. Time point of the sample: persistent/refractory GD, antithyroid drugs over 5 years with positive TRAb. PBMC RNA served as the TCR library source. The sequence was collected from a female donor with Graves disease. The sequenced sample was peripheral blood mononuclear cells (PBMCs), obtained when the disease was refractory, from a patient treated with antithyroid drugs. The chain uses TRBV20-1 and TRBJ2-6; no firm D call. The CDR3 sequence: CSAQLASSFSGANVLTF. For the CDR3, the DNA is TGCAGTGCTCAATTAGCCTCTTCGTTCTCTGGGGCCAACGTCCTGACTTTC.